The rows below give T cell receptor beta chains drawn from one sample of a study of regulatory T cells in long-lasting Graves disease. From the multiplex PCR reads, TCRdb called clonotypes with MiXCR, one entry per CDR3 protein. The table records 250,000 to 300,000 distinct CDR3 sequences, 18% of them present only once. The same sample was also studied in work on T cells in Graves' hyperthyroidism and ophthalmopathy.

The sample was peripheral blood mononuclear cells (PBMCs), taken at new diagnosis, from a patient treated with antithyroid drugs. These TCRs come from a woman under 40 with Graves disease. Both conserved end residues are part of each CDR3. The D gene is left open where the match is weak. Part of the rows lack a size; the others show once, few, many or a class for expanded clones.

size: many; V: TRBV29-1; J: TRBJ1-5; D: -; CDR3: CSVGFADNQPQHF; DNA: TGCAGCGTAGGTTTCGCGGACAATCAGCCCCAGCATTTT
size: -; V: TRBV7-6; J: TRBJ1-1; D: -; CDR3: CASSFYICSASPLWTGNTEAFF; DNA: -
size: many; V: TRBV10-3; J: TRBJ2-7; D: -; CDR3: CAISEEVSYEQYF; DNA: TGTGCCATCAGTGAGGAAGTTTCCTACGAGCAGTACTTC
size: -; V: TRBV10-3; J: TRBJ2-1; D: -; CDR3: CAISDAGINEQFF; DNA: TGTGCCATCAGTGATGCGGGGATCAATGAGCAGTTCTTC
size: many; V: TRBV12-5; J: TRBJ2-5; D: -; CDR3: CASGLVVLSGKETQYF; DNA: TGTGCTAGTGGTTTGGTAGTTTTGAGCGGAAAAGAGACCCAGTACTTC
size: many; V: TRBV7-2; J: TRBJ2-3; D: TRBD1; CDR3: CASTQDRVKTDTQYF; DNA: TGTGCCAGCACCCAGGACAGGGTTAAGACAGATACGCAGTATTTT
size: many; V: TRBV2; J: TRBJ1-2; D: TRBD1; CDR3: CASSGQGASYGYTF; DNA: TGTGCCAGCAGCGGACAGGGGGCCTCCTATGGCTACACCTTC
size: many; V: TRBV7-2; J: TRBJ2-2; D: -; CDR3: CASSLLGSLNWELFF; DNA: TGTGCCAGCAGCTTACTCGGATCTCTTAACTGGGAGCTGTTTTTT
size: few; V: TRBV6-1; J: TRBJ2-3; D: TRBD1; CDR3: CAGTPGTGGPYTQYF; DNA: TGTGCCGGCACCCCCGGGACAGGGGGCCCTTATACGCAGTATTTT
size: many; V: TRBV7-2; J: TRBJ2-5; D: TRBD2; CDR3: CASSLTSGGETQYF; DNA: TGTGCCAGCAGCTTAACTAGCGGGGGGGAGACCCAGTACTTC
size: -; V: TRBV18; J: TRBJ2-5; D: -; CDR3: CASSPRVGQETQYF; DNA: TGTGCCAGCTCACCACGGGTAGGGCAAGAGACCCAGTACTTC
size: many; V: TRBV10-3; J: TRBJ1-5; D: -; CDR3: CAISESRDGNQPQHF; DNA: TGTGCCATCAGTGAGAGCCGGGACGGCAATCAGCCCCAGCATTTT
size: many; V: TRBV18; J: TRBJ1-6; D: -; CDR3: CASSRGQVNSPLHF; DNA: TGTGCCAGCTCACGAGGCCAGGTTAATTCACCCCTCCACTTT
size: many; V: TRBV7-9; J: TRBJ2-2; D: TRBD2; CDR3: CASSLELAGDTGELFF; DNA: TGTGCCAGCAGCTTAGAACTAGCGGGGGATACCGGGGAGCTGTTTTTT
size: many; V: TRBV29-1; J: TRBJ1-2; D: -; CDR3: CSGMQDSPYGYTF; DNA: TGCAGCGGGATGCAGGACAGCCCCTATGGCTACACCTTC
size: many; V: TRBV28; J: TRBJ2-1; D: -; CDR3: CASSFVTYNEQFF; DNA: TGTGCCAGCAGTTTCGTTACCTACAATGAGCAGTTCTTC
size: -; V: TRBV6-6; J: TRBJ1-1; D: -; CDR3: CASSYSSVNTEAFF; DNA: TGTGCCAGCAGTTACTCGTCAGTGAACACTGAAGCTTTCTTT
size: many; V: TRBV7-9; J: TRBJ2-1; D: TRBD1; CDR3: CASSFGQGSGNEQFF; DNA: TGTGCCAGCAGCTTCGGACAGGGAAGTGGGAATGAGCAGTTCTTC
size: -; V: TRBV7-9; J: TRBJ2-3; D: -; CDR3: CASSPFNRADTQYF; DNA: TGTGCCAGCAGCCCCTTCAACAGGGCGGATACGCAGTATTTT
size: many; V: TRBV9; J: TRBJ2-3; D: TRBD2; CDR3: CASSVELAGGTDTQYF; DNA: TGTGCCAGCAGCGTAGAATTAGCGGGGGGAACAGATACGCAGTATTTT
size: many; V: TRBV6-1; J: TRBJ1-2; D: -; CDR3: CASTRTENGYTF; DNA: TGTGCCAGCACCAGGACGGAGAATGGCTACACCTTC
size: -; V: TRBV20-1; J: TRBJ2-3; D: -; CDR3: CSALTLGDTQYF; DNA: TGCAGTGCTCTAACACTCGGGGATACGCAGTATTTT
size: many; V: TRBV7-2; J: TRBJ1-1; D: -; CDR3: CASSLVLRVTEAFF; DNA: TGTGCCAGCAGCTTAGTGCTCCGAGTCACTGAAGCTTTCTTT
size: many; V: TRBV27; J: TRBJ1-5; D: -; CDR3: CASRQGNQPQHF; DNA: TGTGCCAGCCGACAGGGCAATCAGCCCCAGCATTTT
size: few; V: TRBV25-1; J: TRBJ1-2; D: TRBD1; CDR3: CASSGTNRGKGYGYTF; DNA: TGTGCCAGCAGTGGGACAAACAGGGGCAAGGGCTATGGCTACACCTTC
size: many; V: TRBV3-1; J: TRBJ1-1; D: -; CDR3: CASSQDWGGTEAFF; DNA: TGTGCCAGCAGCCAAGATTGGGGCGGAACTGAAGCTTTCTTT
size: -; V: TRBV20-1; J: TRBJ2-7; D: TRBD2; CDR3: CSAGGSGGTTYEQYF; DNA: TGCAGTGCGGGGGGTAGCGGGGGGACCACCTACGAGCAGTACTTC
size: many; V: TRBV20-1; J: TRBJ1-2; D: -; CDR3: CSASVTVTDGYTF; DNA: TGCAGTGCTAGTGTTACAGTCACAGATGGCTACACCTTC
size: many; V: TRBV12-3/TRBV12-4; J: TRBJ1-5; D: TRBD1; CDR3: CASSPKRQGSRPQHF; DNA: TGTGCCAGCAGCCCTAAGAGACAGGGATCCAGACCCCAGCATTTT
size: few; V: TRBV6-1; J: TRBJ2-1; D: -; CDR3: CASSESSVGMGSYNEQFF; DNA: TGTGCCAGCAGTGAATCGTCGGTGGGGATGGGGTCATACAATGAGCAGTTCTTC
size: many; V: TRBV13; J: TRBJ2-7; D: -; CDR3: CASSSTGTRSYEQYF; DNA: TGTGCCAGCAGCTCAACCGGGACTCGCTCCTACGAGCAGTACTTC
size: many; V: TRBV3-1; J: TRBJ1-3; D: -; CDR3: CASSIQGEAGNTIYF; DNA: TGTGCCAGCAGCATACAGGGTGAGGCGGGAAACACCATATATTTT
size: many; V: TRBV9; J: TRBJ2-3; D: TRBD2; CDR3: CASSVGGGAGVDTQYF; DNA: TGTGCCAGCAGCGTCGGCGGGGGGGCCGGTGTAGATACGCAGTATTTT
size: many; V: TRBV7-6; J: TRBJ2-1; D: -; CDR3: CASSNPIQSDEQFF; DNA: TGTGCCAGCAGCAACCCGATCCAATCGGATGAGCAGTTCTTC
size: many; V: TRBV12-3/TRBV12-4; J: TRBJ1-2; D: -; CDR3: CASSREGNGYTF; DNA: TGTGCCAGCAGCAGGGAGGGGAATGGCTACACCTTC
size: many; V: TRBV7-2; J: TRBJ2-5; D: -; CDR3: CASSNNDRQQETQYF; DNA: TGTGCCAGCAGCAACAACGACCGACAGCAAGAGACCCAGTACTTC
size: many; V: TRBV27; J: TRBJ2-1; D: TRBD2; CDR3: CASSFGGDEQFF; DNA: TGTGCCAGCAGTTTCGGGGGGGATGAGCAGTTCTTC
size: many; V: TRBV5-6; J: TRBJ2-1; D: -; CDR3: CASSLGAFEEMFF; DNA: TGTGCCAGCAGCTTGGGAGCATTTGAGGAGATGTTCTTC
size: many; V: TRBV28; J: TRBJ1-1; D: -; CDR3: CASSPHRGGTEAFF; DNA: TGTGCCAGCAGCCCTCATCGGGGCGGCACTGAAGCTTTCTTT
size: many; V: TRBV12-3/TRBV12-4; J: TRBJ2-2; D: TRBD1; CDR3: CASSPSDRAGELFF; DNA: TGTGCCAGCAGTCCCTCGGACAGGGCCGGGGAGCTGTTTTTT
size: -; V: TRBV28; J: TRBJ1-2; D: -; CDR3: CASSSGTPFVGYTF; DNA: TGTGCCAGCAGTTCGGGGACTCCTTTTGTTGGCTACACCTTC
size: many; V: TRBV2; J: TRBJ1-5; D: -; CDR3: CASSSTYSNQPQHF; DNA: TGTGCCAGCAGCTCCACCTATAGCAATCAGCCCCAGCATTTT
size: -; V: TRBV3-1; J: TRBJ2-3; D: TRBD2; CDR3: CASSQDLGDSGGRGYTDTQYF; DNA: TGTGCCAGCAGCCAAGATCTCGGTGATAGCGGGGGGCGAGGATACACAGATACGCAGTATTTT
size: many; V: TRBV4-1; J: TRBJ1-1; D: -; CDR3: CASSHLIKDRKAFF; DNA: TGCGCCAGCAGCCACCTTATTAAGGACAGAAAAGCTTTCTTT
size: many; V: TRBV28; J: TRBJ1-3; D: -; CDR3: CASSLAAPRAGNTIYF; DNA: TGTGCCAGCAGTTTAGCCGCCCCCAGGGCTGGAAACACCATATATTTT
size: few; V: TRBV9; J: TRBJ2-5; D: TRBD2; CDR3: CASSGPSGGGETQYF; DNA: TGTGCCAGCAGCGGCCCTAGCGGGGGTGGAGAGACCCAGTACTTC
size: many; V: TRBV6-1; J: TRBJ1-5; D: -; CDR3: CASALGVRHQPQHF; DNA: TGTGCCAGCGCGCTGGGGGTTAGGCATCAGCCCCAGCATTTT
size: many; V: TRBV3-1; J: TRBJ1-3; D: -; CDR3: CASSHPTGLGNTIYF; DNA: TGTGCCAGCAGCCACCCGACAGGTCTTGGAAACACCATATATTTT
size: many; V: TRBV5-1; J: TRBJ1-1; D: -; CDR3: CASSLGGSNTEAFF; DNA: TGTGCCAGCAGCTTGGGGGGGAGTAACACTGAAGCTTTCTTT